A selection of T cell receptor beta chains follows, all from one sample in a study of blood T cell repertoires in COVID-19. Generated by immunoSEQ multiplex PCR, the TCRdb table keeps only in-frame clones and is missing some. The data show some 250,000 clones, with around 80% seen just once and 4.2% held by the top ten. Source material: peripheral blood. These receptors all stem from a man in his fifties or sixties with acute or convalescent COVID-19. Both conserved end residues are part of each CDR3. D genes are given only for firm matches. Expanded clones get a size class; other rows say once, few or many, or leave the size out.

size: -; D: -; J: TRBJ1-1; V: TRBV28; DNA: TGTGCCAGCAGTTTACAGGGGTACACTGAAGCTTTCTTT; CDR3: CASSLQGYTEAFF
size: -; D: TRBD2; J: TRBJ2-3; V: TRBV18; DNA: TGTGCCAGCTCACTTGTAGCGGGGGGCGGCACAGATACGCAGTATTTT; CDR3: CASSLVAGGGTDTQYF
size: few; D: -; J: TRBJ2-3; V: TRBV3-1/TRBV3-2; DNA: TGTGCCAGCAGCCTACAGGGCAGGGGTACGCAGTATTTT; CDR3: CASSLQGRGTQYF
size: -; D: TRBD2; J: TRBJ2-1; V: TRBV13; DNA: TGTGCCAGCAGCGCCGGACTAGCGCAGAGCTCCTACAATGAGCAGTTCTTC; CDR3: CASSAGLAQSSYNEQFF
size: -; D: TRBD2; J: TRBJ2-7; V: TRBV7-9; DNA: TGTGCCAGCAGCTTAGCTGTTAGCGGGACCTACGAGCAGTACTTC; CDR3: CASSLAVSGTYEQYF
size: -; D: -; J: TRBJ1-2; V: TRBV3-1/TRBV3-2; DNA: TGTGCCAGCAGCCATTGGGCAGGGAAGGGCGACAGGAATGGCTACACCTTC; CDR3: CASSHWAGKGDRNGYTF
size: -; D: -; J: TRBJ2-3; V: TRBV10-1; DNA: TGCGCCAGCAGCAGCTATGGGGCCTCCACCACAGATACGCAGTATTTT; CDR3: CASSSYGASTTDTQYF
size: once; D: -; J: TRBJ1-5; V: TRBV4-1; DNA: TGCGCCAGCAGCCAAGATCGGTATAGCAATCAGCCCCAGCATTTT; CDR3: CASSQDRYSNQPQHF
size: -; D: -; J: TRBJ2-3; V: TRBV2; DNA: TGTGCCAGCATAGCCCAGATAGATACGCAGTATTTT; CDR3: CASIAQIDTQYF
size: once; D: -; J: TRBJ1-3; V: TRBV6-2/TRBV6-3; DNA: TGTGCCAGCAGTTACGGGCGCCGCCGTGGAAACACCATATATTTT; CDR3: CASSYGRRRGNTIYF
size: -; D: TRBD1; J: TRBJ2-5; V: TRBV7-3; DNA: TGTGCCAGCAGCTTAGGAGGACAGGGTTTGGGGACCCAGTACTTC; CDR3: CASSLGGQGLGTQYF
size: -; D: TRBD1; J: TRBJ1-2; V: TRBV5-4; DNA: TGTGCCAGCGGCAACCGGGACAGGGTCTATGGCTACACCTTC; CDR3: CASGNRDRVYGYTF
size: -; D: -; J: TRBJ1-1; V: TRBV29-1; DNA: TGCAGCGTTGAAATCGTGAACACTGAAGCTTTCTTT; CDR3: CSVEIVNTEAFF
size: once; D: TRBD2; J: TRBJ2-7; V: TRBV7-6; DNA: TGTGCCAGCAGCTTAACTAGCGGAACCTACGAGCAGTACTTC; CDR3: CASSLTSGTYEQYF
size: -; D: -; J: TRBJ2-7; V: TRBV6-5; DNA: TGTGCCAGCAGTTACTCGAGTACGGGCAGGGTGCACGAGCAGTACTTC; CDR3: CASSYSSTGRVHEQYF
size: -; D: -; J: TRBJ1-2; V: TRBV19; DNA: TGTGCCAGTAGTATTGAAGGGGAATATGGCTACACCTTC; CDR3: CASSIEGEYGYTF
size: -; D: -; J: TRBJ2-7; V: TRBV27; DNA: TGTGCCAGCAGCCCAAGGGGATGGGGCTACGAGCAGTACTTC; CDR3: CASSPRGWGYEQYF
size: -; D: -; J: TRBJ2-5; V: TRBV6-5; DNA: TGTGCCAGCAGTTACAGTAGGCGGGGAGGAGGAGAGACCCAGTACTTC; CDR3: CASSYSRRGGGETQYF
size: -; D: -; J: TRBJ1-6; V: TRBV13; DNA: TGTGCCAGCAGCTTAGAGCGGCAGGATAATTCACCCCTCCACTTT; CDR3: CASSLERQDNSPLHF
size: once; D: -; J: TRBJ2-1; V: TRBV7-3; DNA: TGTGCCAGCAGCAACGGACAGACCCTCTACAATGAGCAGTTCTTC; CDR3: CASSNGQTLYNEQFF
size: few; D: TRBD1; J: TRBJ2-7; V: TRBV28; DNA: TGTGCCAGCAGTCGGCGCCCCGACAGGGGCGAGCAGTACTTC; CDR3: CASSRRPDRGEQYF
size: -; D: TRBD1; J: TRBJ2-1; V: TRBV7-3; DNA: TGTGCCAGCAGCTCCTCCGGGACAGCATCCAATGAGCAGTTCTTC; CDR3: CASSSSGTASNEQFF
size: -; D: TRBD2; J: TRBJ2-3; V: TRBV18; DNA: TGTGCCAGCTCACCACCCGGGACTAGCGTATTT; CDR3: CASSPPGTSVF
size: -; D: -; J: TRBJ1-6; V: TRBV7-3; DNA: TGTGCCAGCAGCTTCTCGGGGGGCGGGGGTTCACCCCTCCACTTT; CDR3: CASSFSGGGGSPLHF
size: once; D: TRBD1; J: TRBJ1-2; V: TRBV7-2; DNA: TGTGCCAGCAGCTTCCAATCGCAGGGGGCGGATGGCTACACCTTC; CDR3: CASSFQSQGADGYTF
size: -; D: TRBD1; J: TRBJ1-2; V: TRBV19; DNA: TGTGCCAGTAGTAACCGGGACAGGGCCTATGGCTACACCTTC; CDR3: CASSNRDRAYGYTF
size: -; D: TRBD2; J: TRBJ2-2; V: TRBV10-3; DNA: TGTGCCATCAGTGAGTCGCGTGGGACTAGCGTTAACACCGGGGAGCTGTTTTTT; CDR3: CAISESRGTSVNTGELFF
size: -; D: -; J: TRBJ1-5; V: TRBV5-3; DNA: TGTGCCAGAACGGTGGGGCGGGACAATCAGCCCCAGCATTTT; CDR3: CARTVGRDNQPQHF
size: once; D: TRBD2; J: TRBJ2-1; V: TRBV19; DNA: TGTGCCAGTAGTAGGAAGATGACTAGCGGGAGTGGGAATGAGCAGTTCTTC; CDR3: CASSRKMTSGSGNEQFF
size: -; D: -; J: TRBJ1-2; V: TRBV29-1; DNA: TGCAGCGTTGAAGATTGGACAGCTAACTATGGCTACACCTTC; CDR3: CSVEDWTANYGYTF
size: -; D: TRBD1; J: TRBJ1-2; V: TRBV7-2; DNA: TGTGCCAGCAGCTTCACCCACGGGACAGGGTCCCCTTACACCTTC; CDR3: CASSFTHGTGSPYTF
size: -; D: -; J: TRBJ2-1; V: TRBV12-5; DNA: TGTGCTAGTGGTTTGGTCCCCAGGCTAGCGAAGTACAATGAGCAGTTCTTC; CDR3: CASGLVPRLAKYNEQFF
size: -; D: -; J: TRBJ1-1; V: TRBV2; DNA: TGTGCCAGCAGTGTCTACGGGGAGAACACTGAAGCTTTCTTT; CDR3: CASSVYGENTEAFF
size: -; D: -; J: TRBJ2-6; V: TRBV6-5; DNA: TGTGCCAGCAGTTACGTCCACTCTGGGGCCAACGTCCTGACTTTC; CDR3: CASSYVHSGANVLTF
size: -; D: -; J: TRBJ1-2; V: TRBV7-9; DNA: TGTGCCAGCAGCCCCGCCGGTAACTATGGCTACACCTTC; CDR3: CASSPAGNYGYTF
size: -; D: -; J: TRBJ2-3; V: TRBV12-3/TRBV12-4; DNA: TGTGCCAGCACCAGACAGGTCACAGATACGCAGTATTTT; CDR3: CASTRQVTDTQYF
size: once; D: TRBD2; J: TRBJ2-3; V: TRBV7-9; DNA: TGTGCCAGCAGCCAAGAGCGGGGGGCCCACACAGATACGCAGTATTTT; CDR3: CASSQERGAHTDTQYF
size: -; D: -; J: TRBJ1-3; V: TRBV6-5; DNA: TGTGCCAGCAGACCCCCCCAGGGAAACACCATATATTTT; CDR3: CASRPPQGNTIYF
size: -; D: TRBD1; J: TRBJ1-2; V: TRBV11-2; DNA: TGTGCCAGCAGCCCGTGGGGCGGGGACAGGGGTTATGGCTACACCTTC; CDR3: CASSPWGGDRGYGYTF
size: -; D: -; J: TRBJ2-7; V: TRBV21-1; DNA: TGTGCCAGCAGCAAAGCGCTTTCTTCAGGGTACGAGCAGTACTTC; CDR3: CASSKALSSGYEQYF
size: -; D: TRBD1; J: TRBJ2-4; V: TRBV3-1/TRBV3-2; DNA: TGTGCCAGCAGCCCAGTAAGGGACAGGGCTTCCAGCATTCAGTACTTC; CDR3: CASSPVRDRASSIQYF
size: once; D: TRBD2; J: TRBJ2-2; V: TRBV7-6; DNA: TGTGCCAGCAGCCCAAGGACTAGCGGGGGGAGCACCGGGGAGCTGTTTTTT; CDR3: CASSPRTSGGSTGELFF
size: once; D: -; J: TRBJ2-7; V: TRBV10-2; DNA: TGCGCCAGCAGCCGGGACACAGCTTCCTACGAGCAGTACTTC; CDR3: CASSRDTASYEQYF
size: -; D: -; J: TRBJ2-1; V: TRBV15; DNA: TGTGCCACCAGCAGGTCGGGAGCTTACAATGAGCAGTTCTTC; CDR3: CATSRSGAYNEQFF
size: once; D: -; J: TRBJ1-6; V: TRBV14; DNA: TGTGCCAGCAGCCTTGCGGGGAGGAATTCACCCCTCCACTTT; CDR3: CASSLAGRNSPLHF
size: -; D: TRBD1; J: TRBJ1-1; V: TRBV5-1; DNA: TGCGCCAGCAGCCCGGGACAGGGCCTCCCGAACACTGAAGCTTTCTTT; CDR3: CASSPGQGLPNTEAFF
size: -; D: -; J: TRBJ1-1; V: TRBV28; DNA: TGTGCCAGCATTCCCGACAGGCAGAACACTGAAGCTTTCTTT; CDR3: CASIPDRQNTEAFF
size: -; D: -; J: TRBJ2-2; V: TRBV9; DNA: TGTGCCAGCAGCGCAGGGCACGGGGAGCTGTTTTTT; CDR3: CASSAGHGELFF
size: -; D: TRBD1; J: TRBJ1-1; V: TRBV3-1/TRBV3-2; DNA: TGTGCCAGCAGCCCCCGACAGGGAAGGGACACTGAAGCTTTCTTT; CDR3: CASSPRQGRDTEAFF
size: -; D: -; J: TRBJ2-7; V: TRBV28; DNA: TGTGCCAGCCCTCCCGCGGGGGCCACCTCCTACGAGCAGTACTTC; CDR3: CASPPAGATSYEQYF
size: -; D: -; J: TRBJ1-1; V: TRBV19; DNA: TGTGCCAGTAGGGGATGGGGCCAGAACACTGAAGCTTTCTTT; CDR3: CASRGWGQNTEAFF
size: -; D: TRBD1; J: TRBJ1-4; V: TRBV4-2; DNA: TGTGCCAGCAGCCAAGAGGACAGGGGGGAAAGGAGTTTTTTT; CDR3: CASSQEDRGERSFF
size: -; D: -; J: TRBJ2-7; V: TRBV15; DNA: TGTGCCACCAGCGGACGCAGGGACGAGCAGTACTTC; CDR3: CATSGRRDEQYF